Described below is a single TCR beta chain sequence and its context. Its matching antigen is unknown. Sequencing was performed with immunoSEQ multiplex PCR; in TCRdb, only in-frame clones are kept and a portion is missing. The sample has 600,000 or so clones, approximately 95% seen once. CD8 cells regarded as naive lacked CD45RO, were positively chosen for CCR7, and omitted terminally differentiated effector memory CD45RA+ cells. This sample stems from a study of shared clonotypes between healthy human individuals. Background on the study: Aged 18 to 49, the donors were a couple of women and a few men. Study-level results: Limitation of the genetic and exposure-history diversity represented came from the few donors.

The CDR3 has 15 residues. The germline V gene has CDR1 SGHAT and CDR2 FQNNGV. The V end lost 1 base, the J end lost 4 bases, and 14 bases lay between the germline ends. This TCR came from a woman in her 30s in good health. Sample: naive CD8+ T cells sorted from blood. This rearrangement joins TRBV11-2 to TRBJ2-7; D may be TRBD1 (6 bases). CDR3 in amino acids: CASSLGVAGEYEQYF. CDR3 sequence (DNA): TGTGCCAGCAGCTTAGGCGTGGCAGGGGAGTACGAGCAGTACTTC.